This TCR beta chain was sequenced for a study of T-cell reconstitution after alpha-beta-depleted transplantation in children. The study's findings and limits: Hyperexpanded clones declined; after one year, newly produced T cells mostly supplied diversity. Surviving recipient T cells and thymic progenitors accounted for the high day-60 TCRbeta diversity observed in some patients. About two months after transplant, alpha-beta T cells reportedly came from several hundred expanded graft clones.

Unique molecular identifiers tagged the TCRbeta library. Using its own MiXCR run on the PCR reads, TCRdb lists one record per CDR3 protein. The sample carries around 700,000 distinct CDR3 sequences, around 13% recorded once. Unmatched junction bases numbered 5, after V lost 6 bases and J lost 1 base. CDR1 is MNHEY and CDR2 is SVGAGI in the germline V gene. The length of the CDR3 is 14 residues. This clonotype was detected many times. Its specificity is not known. This TCR was recovered from a girl aged 2-10 years with congenital amegakaryocytic thrombocytopenia, due to receive a stem cell transplant. This chain uses TRBV6-5 with TRBJ1-1; 7 bases line up with TRBD1. The sequences come from PBMCs, collected before TCRalphabeta/CD19-depleted stem cell transplant. The CDR3 DNA is TGTGCCAGCAGCTACGGGACAGCGAACACTGAAGCTTTCTTT. As protein: CASSYGTANTEAFF.